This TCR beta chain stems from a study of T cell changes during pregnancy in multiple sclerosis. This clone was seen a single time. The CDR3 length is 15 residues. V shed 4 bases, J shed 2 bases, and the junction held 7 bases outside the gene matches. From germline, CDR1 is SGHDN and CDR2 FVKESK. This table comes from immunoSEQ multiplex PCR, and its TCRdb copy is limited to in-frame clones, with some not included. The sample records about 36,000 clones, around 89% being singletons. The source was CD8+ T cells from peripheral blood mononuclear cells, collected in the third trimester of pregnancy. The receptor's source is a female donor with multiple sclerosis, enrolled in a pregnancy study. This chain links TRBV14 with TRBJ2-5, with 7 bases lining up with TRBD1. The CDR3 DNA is TGTGCCAGCAGCCTTCGACAGGGATTACAAGAGACCCAGTACTTC. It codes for CASSLRQGLQETQYF.